The sequence of this T cell receptor (beta chain) was determined in a study of early T cells in non-severe SARS-CoV-2 infection. TCRdb passed the 5' RACE reads through MiXCR, listing each CDR3 protein once. The table includes approximately 73,000 distinct CDR3 sequences, around 10% detected once. This clonotype was detected many times. Trimming pared 2 bases from V and 7 bases from J, leaving 6 bases between. Germline lookup yields CDR1 WSHSY and CDR2 SAAADI. The CDR3 contains 13 residues. Sequences were obtained from whole blood. The chain has TRBV10-2 and TRBJ1-6, with a possible D match to TRBD1 (5 bases). This receptor was taken from an adult who was a healthcare worker with PCR-confirmed SARS-CoV-2 infection or an uninfected control (not recorded which). CDR3 residues: CASSEGGNSPLHF. As DNA, the CDR3 is TGCGCCAGCAGTGAGGGGGGGAATTCACCCCTCCACTTT.